This record covers a single T cell receptor (beta chain). The CDR3 has 15 residues. V gave up 4 bases and J gave up 3 bases, with 18 bases separating them. CDR1 DFQATT and CDR2 SNEGSKA come from the germline V gene (reference sequence). This sample was included in a study of patients and donors after allogeneic stem cell transplantation. TCRdb reprocessed the RT-PCR reads via MiXCR and lists one record per CDR3 protein. The sample shows about a million distinct CDR3 sequences, roughly 17% of them seen only once. Sequencing input: blood, either unsorted or a sorted T cell fraction (not recorded which). The TCR originated in a human donor who was either an allogeneic HSCT recipient or a stem cell or donor lymphocyte infusion donor (not recorded which). It is not recorded whose cells these are; they may come from a transplant donor. The chain employs TRBV20-1 and TRBJ2-5, with D perhaps assigned TRBD1 or TRBD2 (6 bases each). In DNA, the CDR3 is TGCAGTGCTACGCCGTTTCGGGGGCGGGAAGAGACCCAGTACTTC. Translation: CSATPFRGREETQYF.